A selection of T cell receptor beta chains follows, all from one sample in a study of beta chain features in type 1 diabetes. Clones were sequenced by immunoSEQ multiplex PCR, and TCRdb holds only the in-frame ones, with some missing. Of 850,000 to 900,000 clones listed, roughly a sixth are singletons. Sequencing was done on a sample of naive CD4+ T cells from blood. Receptors were obtained from a woman aged 18-29 years in good health. Each CDR3 is given with its conserved first and last residue. A D gene is named only where the DNA matches it firmly. Size is omitted from some rows. Given values are once, few, many or a class for expanded clones.

>few|TRBV25-1|TRBD1|TRBJ2-2
CASRTSGGQGYGGELFF
TGTGCCAGCAGGACGTCGGGGGGACAGGGCTACGGCGGGGAGCTGTTTTTT
>.|TRBV7-2|TRBD1|TRBJ2-7
CASSAHGTGYEQYF
TGTGCCAGCAGCGCCCACGGGACAGGCTACGAGCAGTACTTC
>.|TRBV7-8|.|TRBJ1-1
CASSLSYNTEAFF
TGTGCCAGCAGCTTATCTTACAACACTGAAGCTTTCTTT
>few|TRBV11-2|.|TRBJ2-2
CASSSGQHTGELFF
TGTGCCAGCAGCTCCGGACAGCACACCGGGGAGCTGTTTTTT
>.|TRBV7-2|TRBD2|TRBJ2-7
CASSLGTSVDEQYF
TGTGCCAGCAGCTTGGGGACTAGCGTTGACGAGCAGTACTTC
>.|TRBV6-5|TRBD1|TRBJ2-5
CASRLTGGQETQYF
TGTGCCAGCAGACTAACAGGGGGGCAAGAGACCCAGTACTTC
>.|TRBV18|.|TRBJ2-7
CASSPDGAYEQYF
TGTGCCAGCTCACCAGACGGGGCCTACGAGCAGTACTTC
>.|TRBV4-3|.|TRBJ1-4
CASSQDIDRGVTNEKLFF
TGCGCCAGCAGCCAAGACATCGATCGGGGGGTAACTAATGAAAAACTGTTTTTT
>.|TRBV28|.|TRBJ1-2
CASSLEGYGYTF
TGTGCCAGCAGTTTGGAAGGATATGGCTACACCTTC
>few|TRBV18|.|TRBJ1-2
CASSPKNGPANYGYTF
TGTGCCAGCTCACCCAAAAACGGACCAGCTAACTATGGCTACACCTTC
>.|TRBV19|TRBD1|TRBJ2-2
CASNRQGFTGELFF
TGTGCCAGTAATAGACAGGGTTTCACCGGGGAGCTGTTTTTT
>.|TRBV28|.|TRBJ1-1
CASRNQGQTEAFF
TGTGCCAGCAGGAACCAGGGGCAGACTGAAGCTTTCTTT
>few|TRBV6-6|.|TRBJ2-2
CASWGDTGELFF
TGTGCCAGCTGGGGTGACACCGGGGAGCTGTTTTTT
>few|TRBV4-2|TRBD2|TRBJ2-5
CASSRGTSSETQYF
TGTGCCAGCAGCCGAGGGACTAGTTCAGAGACCCAGTACTTC
>.|TRBV11-3|TRBD2|TRBJ2-1
CASSGIAPSGSYEQFF
TGTGCCAGCAGCGGAATCGCGCCTAGCGGGAGCTATGAGCAGTTCTTC
>.|TRBV6-5|.|TRBJ2-2
CASSYSGVTGELFF
TGTGCCAGCAGTTACTCAGGGGTCACCGGGGAGCTGTTTTTT
>.|TRBV5-5|.|TRBJ2-1
CASSLISPSYNEQFF
TGTGCCAGCAGCTTGATCAGTCCCTCCTACAATGAGCAGTTCTTC
>.|TRBV6-5|.|TRBJ1-3
CASSLRGRPGNTIYF
TGTGCCAGCAGTTTGCGGGGGAGACCTGGAAACACCATATATTTT
>few|TRBV7-3|.|TRBJ2-1
CASSYGTDNEQFF
TGTGCCAGCAGCTACGGGACTGACAATGAGCAGTTCTTC
>.|TRBV7-2|.|TRBJ1-1
CASSLALKNVAFF
TGTGCCAGCAGCTTAGCCCTGAAAAACGTGGCTTTCTTT
>few|TRBV2|TRBD1|TRBJ1-6
CASSAQGRDSPLHF
TGTGCCAGCAGCGCACAGGGGAGGGATTCACCCCTCCACTTT
>.|TRBV27|.|TRBJ2-3
CASSSHRDTRTDTQYF
TGTGCCAGCAGTTCCCACCGGGATACGAGAACAGATACGCAGTATTTT